These 9 T cell receptor beta chains were sequenced from one sample in a study of blood T cell repertoires in COVID-19. The method was immunoSEQ multiplex PCR; TCRdb's version includes in-frame clones alone and lacks a portion of them. The sample records roughly 230,000 clones, around 83% being singletons. Sequencing used peripheral blood. These receptors came from a woman aged 50 to 60 with acute or convalescent COVID-19.

The rearrangement joins TRBV24-1 to TRBJ2-1, with D tentatively TRBD2 (6 bases). CDR1 KGHDR and CDR2 SFDVKD come from the germline V gene. The V and J ends lost 3 bases and 6 bases respectively, with 23 bases between them. This CDR3 is 18 amino acids long. The CDR3 is CATSDKGRRYSMGNEQFF. The DNA for the CDR3 is TGTGCCACCAGTGATAAGGGGAGGAGATATTCGATGGGCAATGAGCAGTTCTTC.

V gene TRBV27 combines with J gene TRBJ1-5, with 8 bases identical to TRBD1. J lost 3 bases, V lost 3 bases, and 4 bases had no gene match. The CDR3 covers 15 residues. Germline values: CDR1 MNHEY, CDR2 SMNVEV (reference sequence). CDR3 in DNA: TGTGCCAGCAGTTTGACAGGGGCCACCAATCAGCCCCAGCATTTT. Protein sequence: CASSLTGATNQPQHF.

The CDR3 region has the DNA TGTGCCACCAGCAGAGTGGGGGGGCTGTACTCCGGGGAGCTGTTTTTT. Its translation is CATSRVGGLYSGELFF. The chain has TRBV15 and TRBJ2-2, with D maybe TRBD2 (7 bases). From germline, CDR1 is LNHNV and CDR2 YYDKDF (reference sequence). The CDR3 runs to 16 residues. V dropped 1 base and J dropped 6 bases, with 15 bases sitting between them.

The rearrangement uses TRBV28 and TRBJ1-3; D possibly corresponds to TRBD1 (6 bases). The length of the CDR3 is 12 residues. Trimming left V 7 bases short and J 4 bases short, with 8 bases between. Germline V CDR1 and CDR2: MDHEN, SYDVKM. CDR3 residues: CASTDRGNTIYF. In nucleotides, the CDR3 is TGTGCCAGCACAGACAGGGGAAACACCATATATTTT.

The chain links TRBV19 to TRBJ2-2, with a possible D match to TRBD2 (5 bases). CDR3 length equals 14 residues. The V and J ends lost 3 bases and 4 bases respectively, with 9 bases between them. CDR1 and CDR2 from the germline V gene are LNHDA and SQIVND (reference sequence). The CDR3 protein is CASSISSGTGELFF. The DNA for the CDR3 is TGTGCCAGTAGTATTAGCAGCGGCACCGGGGAGCTGTTTTTT.

The chain employs TRBV19 and TRBJ2-1, with 12 bases identical to TRBD2. This CDR3 contains 15 residues. Germline V gene sequence: CDR1 LNHDA, CDR2 SQIVND (reference sequence). Unmatched junction bases numbered 6, after V lost 3 bases and J lost 9 bases. The CDR3 region is CASSIPTSGGAEQFF. Here the CDR3 DNA reads TGTGCCAGTAGTATTCCGACTAGCGGGGGAGCTGAGCAGTTCTTC.

The chain employs TRBV14 and TRBJ1-4; 9 bases are a match to TRBD1. Germline CDR1 and CDR2: SGHDN and FVKESK. The CDR3 loop spans 15 amino acids. Trimming cost V 3 bases and J 8 bases; bases outside gene matches: 7. CDR3 amino acids: CASSHRDRVEEKLFF. The CDR3 DNA is TGTGCCAGCAGCCATCGGGACAGGGTGGAGGAAAAACTGTTTTTT. Variable domain in full (rest from reference TRBV14 and TRBJ1-4): EAGVTQFPSHSVIEKGQTVTLRCDPISGHDNLYWYRRVMGKEIKFLLHFVKESKQDESGMPNNRFLAERTGGTYSTLKVQPAELEDSGVYFCASSHRDRVEEKLFFGSGTQLSVL.

J is TRBJ2-3 and V is TRBV6-2 or TRBV6-3, with TRBD1 matching over 7 bases. The germline gives CDR1 MNHEY, CDR2 SVGEGT. The CDR3 has 15 amino acids. V lost 6 bases, J lost 4 bases, and 10 bases stayed unmatched. The CDR3 DNA sequence: TGTGCCAGCAGCGACAGGGAAAGCATTTCAGATACGCAGTATTTT. Translation: CASSDRESISDTQYF.

This clone occurred once. The chain links TRBV11-2 to TRBJ2-5; the match to TRBD2 covers 13 bases. J lost 0 bases, V lost 5 bases, and 3 bases had no gene match. Germline CDR1 SGHAT, CDR2 FQNNGV. The CDR3 extends over 16 amino acids. The CDR3 reads CASSNGLAGDQETQYF. The CDR3 DNA reads as TGTGCCAGCAGCAATGGACTAGCGGGGGACCAAGAGACCCAGTACTTC.